This T cell receptor beta chain was captured in a study of PD-1 blockade in classical Hodgkin lymphoma. Whole-study findings and limits: As was reported, newly diagnosed patients showed lower baseline TCR diversity than healthy donors did. Repertoire difference causes, possibly disease activity or prior therapy, remain undefined.

Time point given: newly diagnosed, previously untreated cHL patient sample. Thawed PBMCs were the source of CD4+ T cells, purified by magnetic negative selection. Serving as comparison were PBMCs from newly diagnosed, untreated classical Hodgkin lymphoma, which were sequenced alongside the relapsed/refractory trial patients. V lost 0 bases to trimming and J lost 6 bases, with 5 bases between them. Germline CDR1 and CDR2: LNHNV and YYDKDF (reference sequence). The CDR3 spans 12 residues. Sequencing used immunoSEQ multiplex PCR; TCRdb keeps in-frame clones, though not all of them. The repertoire consists of 20,000 to 25,000 clones, with nearly 90% occurring once and the leading ten covering more than 0.2%. Worth noting for this clone: Its target is unknown.

The source of this sequence is a human donor with classical Hodgkin lymphoma. Sequenced sample: CD4+ T cells from blood. The rearrangement links TRBV15 to TRBJ1-1; no firm D call. In nucleotides, the CDR3 is TGTGCCACCAGCAGAGATTCCGCTGAAGCTTTCTTT. Its translation is CATSRDSAEAFF.